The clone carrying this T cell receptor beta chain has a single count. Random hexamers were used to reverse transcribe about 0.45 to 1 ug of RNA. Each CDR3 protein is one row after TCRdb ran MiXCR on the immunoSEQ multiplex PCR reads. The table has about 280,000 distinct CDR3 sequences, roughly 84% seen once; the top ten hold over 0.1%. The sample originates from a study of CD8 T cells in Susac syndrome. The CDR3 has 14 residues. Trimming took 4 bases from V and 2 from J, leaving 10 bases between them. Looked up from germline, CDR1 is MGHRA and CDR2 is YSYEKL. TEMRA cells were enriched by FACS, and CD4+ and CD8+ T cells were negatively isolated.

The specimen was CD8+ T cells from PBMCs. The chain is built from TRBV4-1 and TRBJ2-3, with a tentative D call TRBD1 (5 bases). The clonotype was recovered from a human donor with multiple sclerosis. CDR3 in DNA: TGCGCCAGCAGCCCCAGACAGCTCACAGATACGCAGTATTTT. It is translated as CASSPRQLTDTQYF.